Presented here are 4 T cell receptor beta chains from one specimen sequenced in a study of blood T cell repertoires in COVID-19. Profiled with immunoSEQ multiplex PCR; TCRdb holds only in-frame clones, not every one. The sample lists tens of thousands of clones, around 90% seen once, with around 7.3% in the top ten. Sequences were obtained from peripheral blood. Receptors were obtained from a man aged 35 to 55 with COVID-19, enrolled during active disease.

This clone occurred a few times. The J gene is TRBJ2-1, the V gene TRBV5-5; 12 bases are a match to TRBD2. CDR1 and CDR2 from the germline V gene are SGHKS and YYEKEE (reference sequence). The CDR3 covers 16 residues. V gave up 4 bases and J gave up 3 bases; unmatched junction bases: 5. CDR3 region: CASSLTSGGYYNEQFF. The DNA for the CDR3 is TGTGCCAGCAGCCTTACTAGCGGGGGGTACTACAATGAGCAGTTCTTC.

The chain has TRBV7-8 and TRBJ1-3; possible D gene TRBD1, 6 bases. The CDR3 length is 15 residues. V lost 4 bases, J lost 6 bases, and 16 bases lay in between. CDR1 is SGHVS and CDR2 is FQNEAQ in the germline V gene. The CDR3 loop is CASSSTPGELNTIYF. DNA for the CDR3: TGTGCCAGCAGCTCGACCCCAGGGGAGTTAAACACCATATATTTT.

The V call is TRBV19, the J call TRBJ2-2; no reliable D call. This CDR3 is built from 15 residues. Germline V gene lookup returns CDR1 LNHDA and CDR2 SQIVND (reference sequence). V shed 0 bases and J shed 4 bases, with 9 bases lying between them. The CDR3 sequence: CASSIDRSVTGELFF. For the CDR3, the DNA is TGTGCCAGTAGTATAGATCGAAGCGTCACCGGGGAGCTGTTTTTT.

The chain carries TRBV6-5 and TRBJ1-2; 7 nucleotides align to TRBD1. J gave up 8 bases and V 6 bases, and 6 bases lay outside the gene matches. Looked up from germline, CDR1 is MNHEY and CDR2 is SVGAGI. This CDR3 has 12 residues. The CDR3 nucleotides are TGTGCCAGCAGCTCGACAGGGAAAGGCTACACCTTC. As protein: CASSSTGKGYTF.